The source of this T cell receptor (beta chain) is a study of Tregs in tolerant kidney transplant recipients. Points on this clone: The sequenced fragment ends 3 residues before the CDR3 boundary, so the rest is inferred from the germline J gene.

After removal of 5 bases from V and 6 bases from J, the junction contained 9 bases not matched to a gene. The V gene's germline CDR1 is LNHDA and CDR2 SQIVND (reference sequence). The CDR3 spans 15 residues. Profiled with immunoSEQ multiplex PCR; TCRdb holds only in-frame clones, not every one. There are about 52,000 clones in the sample, with under 0.9% held by the top ten. This TCR was sampled from a human donor who received a combined kidney and bone marrow transplant. The specimen comprised CD4+ T cells from blood, sampled before the transplant. J is TRBJ1-5 and V is TRBV19; TRBD1 aligns across 8 bases. The CDR3 reads CASSPGQVTGQPQHF. CDR3 DNA, as far as it was read: TGTGCCAGTAGTCCGGGACAGGTGACGGGTCAGCCC.